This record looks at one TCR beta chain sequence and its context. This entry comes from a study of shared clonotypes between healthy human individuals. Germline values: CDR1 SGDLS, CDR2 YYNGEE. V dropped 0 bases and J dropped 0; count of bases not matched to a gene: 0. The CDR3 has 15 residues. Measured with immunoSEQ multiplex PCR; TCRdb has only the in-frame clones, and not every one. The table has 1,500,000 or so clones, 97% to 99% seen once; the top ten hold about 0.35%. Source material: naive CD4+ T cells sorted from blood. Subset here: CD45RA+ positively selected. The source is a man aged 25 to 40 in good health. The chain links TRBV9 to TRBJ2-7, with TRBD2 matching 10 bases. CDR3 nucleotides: TGTGCCAGCAGCGTAGCTAGCGGGGGCTCCTACGAGCAGTACTTC. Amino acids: CASSVASGGSYEQYF.